This T cell receptor (beta chain) was retrieved from a study of blood T cell repertoires in COVID-19. Looking at the study overall: In each case, the material was cDNA or gDNA derived from T cells, B-cell-depleted T cells, or PBMCs.

A single count supports this clone. Participants were placed into cohorts based on the clinical history they reported. Either two negative PCRs, clearance, or symptom resolution qualified Cohort 3 donors as recovered. The CDR3 covers 19 residues. V lost 0 bases to trimming and J lost 4 bases, with 25 bases between them. In germline, CDR1 is SGHNT, CDR2 YYREEE (reference sequence). Original processing notes: From reference gene primer amplification, estimates of nucleated cell counts were derived. The data were produced by immunoSEQ multiplex PCR, yet TCRdb's version contains in-frame clones alone and is incomplete. The V and J calls and clone size come from that table; D and trimming were worked out from the DNA. This sample yields approximately 450,000 clones, of which approximately 92% are seen a single time; around 1.1% belongs to the top ten.

This rearrangement joins TRBV5-4 to TRBJ1-2; possibly TRBD1 for D (6 bases). The sequence derives from a man between 25 and 39 years old who had recovered from COVID-19. Sequencing was carried out using PBMCs or T cells enriched from blood (not recorded which). The CDR3 protein is CASSLVGGAGHRSGYGYTF. In DNA, the CDR3 is TGTGCCAGCAGCTTGGTTGGGGGCGCAGGTCATCGGTCGGGCTATGGCTACACCTTC.